This is a list of T cell receptor beta chains from one sample in a study of identical twins. TCRdb passed the 5' RACE reads through MiXCR, listing each CDR3 protein once. The sample contains roughly 260,000 distinct CDR3 sequences, 7.5% of which appear only once. The same data also went into a second study, on yellow fever vaccine responses in identical twins.

Sequenced material: CD8+ T cells sorted from blood. The receptors come from a woman under 30 in good health. CDR3s include the opening cysteine and the closing phenylalanine or tryptophan. The D gene is left open where the match is weak. Some rows have no size entry. The others give once, few or many, or a class for an expanded clone.

clone_size d_call cdr3_length j_call v_call cdr3_nt cdr3_aa
many - 17 TRBJ2-1 TRBV3-1 TGTGCCAGCAGCCAAGTCGTTTCCAGGGGCTCCTACAATGAGCAGTTCTTC CASSQVVSRGSYNEQFF
many TRBD2 17 TRBJ2-2 TRBV13 TGTGCCAGCAGCTCGGGACTAGCGGGGGGAATCACCGGGGAGCTGTTTTTT CASSSGLAGGITGELFF
many TRBD2 13 TRBJ2-1 TRBV14 TGTGCCAGCAGCAGCGGGAGTTACAATGAGCAGTTCTTC CASSSGSYNEQFF
few - 16 TRBJ2-3 TRBV9 TGTGCCAGCAGCGTTTTCGGGACGGGAAGCACAGATACGCAGTATTTT CASSVFGTGSTDTQYF
- - 13 TRBJ2-7 TRBV6-2/TRBV6-3 TGTGCCAGCAGTTACCCGGCCTCCTACGAGCAGTACTTC CASSYPASYEQYF
many - 11 TRBJ2-1 TRBV28 TGTGCCAGCAGTCCCCGGGATGAGCAGTTCTTC CASSPRDEQFF
few TRBD2 16 TRBJ2-5 TRBV25-1 TGTGCCAGCAGTGAAATGAGCGGGGGGGCGGCTGAGACCCAGTACTTC CASSEMSGGAAETQYF
- - 15 TRBJ2-7 TRBV7-9 TGTGCCAGCAGCAGACCTCAGGGGCCCGGTTACGAGCAGTACTTC CASSRPQGPGYEQYF
many TRBD2 15 TRBJ2-1 TRBV6-1 TGTGCCAGCAGATCCGGGACTAGTAATCCTAGTGAGCAGTTCTTC CASRSGTSNPSEQFF
many - 14 TRBJ1-2 TRBV5-1 TGCGCCAGCAGCTTGGCGGGGTATAACTATGGCTACACCTTC CASSLAGYNYGYTF
many - 13 TRBJ2-1 TRBV5-1 TGCGCCAGCTCAGCGGACACCAACAATGAGCAGTTCTTC CASSADTNNEQFF
few TRBD2 16 TRBJ2-1 TRBV5-1 TGCGCCAGCAGCTTGAAACCGGGACTAGCGGGTAGTGAGCAGTTCTTC CASSLKPGLAGSEQFF
- - 14 TRBJ2-1 TRBV28 TGTGCCAGCAGTTTCGGGCAGGGTGACCGTGAGCAGTTCTTC CASSFGQGDREQFF
few TRBD2 14 TRBJ2-3 TRBV7-2 TGTGCCAGCAGCTTCCGCGGGGGGGCAGATACGCAGTATTTT CASSFRGGADTQYF
- TRBD2 17 TRBJ2-5 TRBV10-3 TGTGCCATCAGTGAGGCTCCCCCGGGGGGACTGAAAGAGACCCAGTACTTC CAISEAPPGGLKETQYF
- - 13 TRBJ2-7 TRBV7-9 TGTGCCAGCAGCTTTTACAGCTCCTACGAGCAGTACTTC CASSFYSSYEQYF
many - 13 TRBJ2-1 TRBV27 TGTGCCAGCAGTTTAGGCAGATTCAATGAGCAGTTCTTC CASSLGRFNEQFF
many TRBD2 15 TRBJ2-1 TRBV5-1 TGCGCCAGCAGACCCGAGGGGTACGGGAGGGATGAGCAGTTCTTC CASRPEGYGRDEQFF
- TRBD1 17 TRBJ1-2 TRBV6-5 TGTGCCAGCAGTTACCCAACCCCGGGACAGGGGAACTATGGCTACACCTTC CASSYPTPGQGNYGYTF
many - 15 TRBJ1-1 TRBV12-3/TRBV12-4 TGTGCCAGCAGTGTCGGGACGGCCCTGGGCACTGAAGCTTTCTTT CASSVGTALGTEAFF
- - 15 TRBJ2-7 TRBV19 TGTGCCAGTAGTACTCCCGGGACCGGGGCCAACGAGCAGTACTTC CASSTPGTGANEQYF
- - 16 TRBJ2-1 TRBV20-1 TGCAGTGCTAGAGATCTAGGCGGGACATGGAATTTTGAGCAGTTCTTC CSARDLGGTWNFEQFF
- - 15 TRBJ2-1 TRBV7-6 TGTGCCAGCAGCCCCGACATGCTAATCTACAATGAGCAGTTCTTC CASSPDMLIYNEQFF
few TRBD1 16 TRBJ2-7 TRBV11-2 TGTGCCAGCAGCTTCCCCGGGACAGGGGGGGCCTACGAGCAGTACTTC CASSFPGTGGAYEQYF
- TRBD2 17 TRBJ2-2 TRBV12-3/TRBV12-4 TGTGCCAGCAGTTTAGCGCGTCTAGCGGGGAGAATCGGGGAGCTGTTTTTT CASSLARLAGRIGELFF
- - 12 TRBJ2-5 TRBV11-2 TGTGCCAGCGAAGGGCTCCAAGAGACCCAGTACTTC CASEGLQETQYF
few TRBD2 14 TRBJ2-1 TRBV12-3/TRBV12-4 TGTGCCACCCTGGGACTAGCAAACACCAATGAGCAGTTCTTC CATLGLANTNEQFF
few TRBD1 16 TRBJ1-5 TRBV27 TGTGCCAGCAGTTCCATATCCGGGACAGCCAATCAGCCCCAGCATTTT CASSSISGTANQPQHF
few - 16 TRBJ2-1 TRBV7-8 TGTGCCAGCAGCCCCAGCGGAGGGGGCACCTACAATGAGCAGTTCTTC CASSPSGGGTYNEQFF
- TRBD2 17 TRBJ2-5 TRBV7-9 TGTGCCAGCAGCTTAGCGAGTAGCGGGAGGGCCGAGGAGACCCAGTACTTC CASSLASSGRAEETQYF
few TRBD1 15 TRBJ2-4 TRBV11-3 TGTGCCAGCAGCCCCGGGACAGGGCCCAGAAACATTCAGTACTTC CASSPGTGPRNIQYF
many - 17 TRBJ2-6 TRBV6-1 TGTGCCAGCAGTGACAGGGTTTTCAACTCTGGGGCCAACGTCCTGACTTTC CASSDRVFNSGANVLTF
many TRBD1 15 TRBJ1-2 TRBV7-9 TGTGCCAGCACCCCATCAGGGGGCTCGGGCTATGGCTACACCTTC CASTPSGGSGYGYTF
few TRBD2 16 TRBJ2-7 TRBV20-1 TGCAGTGCTAGAGGGTCCACGACTAGCTACAGCTACGAGCAGTACTTC CSARGSTTSYSYEQYF
many TRBD1 14 TRBJ1-4 TRBV5-5 TGTGCCAGCAGCCTTACCAGGGGGTATGAAAAACTGTTTTTT CASSLTRGYEKLFF
few TRBD2 14 TRBJ2-1 TRBV2 TGTGCCAGCATACCGGGACTACCGGACAATGAGCAGTTCTTC CASIPGLPDNEQFF
many - 12 TRBJ2-7 TRBV11-1 TGTGCCAGCAGCCTAAAGAGTTCCGAGCAGTACTTC CASSLKSSEQYF
few - 14 TRBJ1-1 TRBV6-5 TGTGCCAGCAGTTGGATCGCAGGGGACACTGAAGCTTTCTTT CASSWIAGDTEAFF
many TRBD1 15 TRBJ1-5 TRBV28 TGTGCCAGCAGTTTTAGGGACAGGGGATATCAGCCCCAGCATTTT CASSFRDRGYQPQHF
many TRBD1 15 TRBJ1-1 TRBV6-1 TGTGCCAGCAGTAAGACAGGGTTGAGGTACACTGAAGCTTTCTTT CASSKTGLRYTEAFF
many TRBD1 12 TRBJ2-3 TRBV28 TGTGCCAGCAGCCCGGACAGGGATACGCAGTATTTT CASSPDRDTQYF
many - 10 TRBJ1-4 TRBV12-3/TRBV12-4 TGTGCCAGTAAACGTGAAAAACTGTTTTTT CASKREKLFF
- - 13 TRBJ1-2 TRBV3-1 TGTGCCAGCAGCCAAGGACAGACCTATGGCTACACCTTC CASSQGQTYGYTF
many - 12 TRBJ1-4 TRBV15 TGTGCCACCAGCAGAGATGGAGAAAAACTGTTTTTT CATSRDGEKLFF
many TRBD1 16 TRBJ1-1 TRBV9 TGTGCCAGCAGCGTTGCGGACAGGGGGCGCGTCACTGAAGCTTTCTTT CASSVADRGRVTEAFF
- TRBD1 16 TRBJ2-2 TRBV15 TGTGCCACCAGCATAGACAGGGCTCCCAACACCGGGGAGCTGTTTTTT CATSIDRAPNTGELFF
few TRBD2 17 TRBJ2-5 TRBV4-2 TGTGCCAGCAGCCAAGATGCTAGCGGGGGCATACAAGAGACCCAGTACTTC CASSQDASGGIQETQYF
many - 15 TRBJ1-1 TRBV12-3/TRBV12-4 TGTGCCAGCAGTCCCCCGCGACAGGTGAACACTGAAGCTTTCTTT CASSPPRQVNTEAFF
few TRBD1 13 TRBJ2-3 TRBV29-1 TGCAGCGCGGGACAGGGAGATACAGATACGCAGTATTTT CSAGQGDTDTQYF
- TRBD1 15 TRBJ1-2 TRBV6-1 TGTGCCAGCAGTGACGACAGGGTACCCCTCTATGGCTACACCTTC CASSDDRVPLYGYTF
many TRBD1 11 TRBJ1-1 TRBV2 TGTGCCAGCAGTCCGGGACAGATAGCTTTCTTT CASSPGQIAFF
many - 13 TRBJ1-4 TRBV7-8 TGTGCCAGCAGCTTAGTTCAGGGTGAAAAACTGTTTTTT CASSLVQGEKLFF
few TRBD1 18 TRBJ2-3 TRBV28 TGTGCCAGCAGTTCAGATACGGACAGGGCGTACTTCACAGATACGCAGTATTTT CASSSDTDRAYFTDTQYF
- - 15 TRBJ2-4 TRBV3-1 TGTGCCAGCAGCCAAGCCAGGCTAGCCAAAAACATTCAGTACTTC CASSQARLAKNIQYF
few - 15 TRBJ2-1 TRBV11-2 TGTGCCAGTACCACTGGTAGCAGCTCCTACAATGAGCAGTTCTTC CASTTGSSSYNEQFF
many - 17 TRBJ2-6 TRBV7-2 TGTGCCAGCAGCTTAGGTGCAGGGAACCTCGGGGCCAACGTCCTGACTTTC CASSLGAGNLGANVLTF
many - 15 TRBJ2-2 TRBV29-1 TGCAGCGTTGAAGCTGAGGACCGAAACACCGGGGAGCTGTTTTTT CSVEAEDRNTGELFF